These 30 T cell receptor beta chains originate from one sample sequenced in a study of vaccination effects on CD4 cells after COVID-19 (dated by TCRdb to 2021 to 2024). After more than nine days of culture, CD4+ T cells were isolated with the EasySep CD4+ T cell isolation kit. Their antigens remain unidentified. Library preparation used the immunoSEQ multiplex PCR assay. The source is immuneACCESS, and TCRdb retained only in-frame sequences with V and J called. Part of the clones is not carried over; for the studies checked, unresolved V genes explain less than half of this, and the remainder is unexplained. Recorded for this sample are tens of thousands of clones; about 72% of them occurred a single time. In total, the top ten clones hold 20% to 25% of the sample. The sample was CD4+ T cells from PBMCs cultured without peptide, taken before COVID-19 vaccination. All receptors derive from a human donor who had a prior SARS-CoV-2 infection.

The chain has TRBV30 and TRBJ2-2; D call uncertain. Germline lookup yields CDR1 GTSNPN and CDR2 SVGIG (reference sequence). The CDR3 is 16 residues long. V dropped 0 bases and J dropped 0 bases, with 11 bases sitting between them. CDR3 loop: CAWSVVWSANTGELFF. In DNA, the CDR3 is TGTGCCTGGAGTGTGGTCTGGTCTGCGAACACCGGGGAGCTGTTTTTT.

The chain combines TRBV7-2 with TRBJ2-1, with 8 bases identical to TRBD1. Germline CDR1 reads SGHTA; CDR2 reads FQGNSA. Germline trimming cut 11 bases from V and 1 base from J; bases unmatched to any gene: 7. CDR3 length equals 14 residues. The CDR3 DNA reads TGTGCCGGCTACCAGGGGGCGTCCTACAATGAGCAGTTCTTC. This gives the protein CAGYQGASYNEQFF.

The chain couples TRBV7-9 to TRBJ2-3, with 10 bases aligning to TRBD1. The CDR3 consists of 14 residues. V shed 3 bases, J shed 4 bases, and the junction held 1 base outside the gene matches. Germline V gene sequence: CDR1 SEHNR, CDR2 FQNEAQ (reference sequence). CDR3 DNA sequence: TGTGCCAGCAGCTTGGGACAGGGGTCAGATACGCAGTATTTT. This gives the protein CASSLGQGSDTQYF.

The rearrangement joins TRBV28 to TRBJ2-2, with 8 bases that match TRBD1. The germline V gene encodes CDR1 MDHEN and CDR2 SYDVKM. The CDR3 loop spans 14 amino acids. The junction had 5 bases not matched to a gene; V was cut back by 6 bases and J by 5 bases. In DNA form, the CDR3 reads TGTGCCAGCAGGTCGACAGGGGCAACCGGGGAGCTGTTTTTT. Amino acids: CASRSTGATGELFF.

The CDR3 region has the DNA TGTGCCAGCAGCTTAAGGCCCGCGGGACAGGGGGTAACAAATGAGCAGTTCTTC. This codes for CASSLRPAGQGVTNEQFF. The chain recombines TRBV7-3 with TRBJ2-1; 11 bases map to TRBD1. With 1 base clipped from V and 7 bases from J, the junction kept 12 bases outside the gene matches. CDR1 and CDR2 (germline): SGHTA, FQGTGA. The CDR3 loop spans 18 amino acids.

The CDR3 DNA follows: TGTGCCAGCGTAGAGACAGACCATTATAATTCACCCCTCCACTTT. Encoded protein: CASVETDHYNSPLHF. The chain uses TRBV2 and TRBJ1-6, with D perhaps matching TRBD1 (5 bases). Germline V gene data show CDR1 as SNHLY and CDR2 as FYNNEI. CDR3 size: 15 residues. V was trimmed by 8 bases and J by 4 bases, leaving 15 bases between them.

V usage is TRBV7-9 and J usage is TRBJ2-3, with TRBD2 matching 8 bases. The CDR3 is 16 amino acids. J gave up 4 bases and V 0 bases, and 6 bases lay outside the gene matches. Germline CDR1 and CDR2: SEHNR and FQNEAQ (reference sequence). In DNA form, the CDR3 reads TGTGCCAGCAGCTTAGCGGTGAGCGGGAGCCCAGATACGCAGTATTTT. Its protein product is CASSLAVSGSPDTQYF. The complete variable domain, with remaining parts taken from reference TRBV7-9 and TRBJ2-3, reads DTGVSQNPRHKITKRGQNVTFRCDPISEHNRLYWYRQTLGQGPEFLTYFQNEAQLEKSRLLSDRFSAERPKGSFSTLEIQRTEQGDSAMYLCASSLAVSGSPDTQYFGPGTRLTVL.

This rearrangement joins TRBV7-2 to TRBJ2-7; TRBD2 agrees at 7 bases. The length of the CDR3 is 14 residues. Per the germline V gene, CDR1 is SGHTA and CDR2 is FQGNSA. The ends lost 1 base at V and 4 bases at J; junction bases unmatched: 4. In nucleotides, the CDR3 is TGTGCCAGCAGCTTAGTGGCTAGCGGATACGAGCAGTACTTC. Its translation: CASSLVASGYEQYF.

V and J are TRBV7-2 and TRBJ2-1; D may be TRBD2 (6 bases). The CDR3 has 15 amino acids. Germline loops: CDR1 SGHTA, CDR2 FQGNSA. V was cut by 1 base and J by 5 bases, with 12 bases left in between. CDR3 bases: TGTGCCAGCAGCTTAGGTCCTAGCGATAACAATGAGCAGTTCTTC. This sequence encodes CASSLGPSDNNEQFF. Supplemented by reference TRBV7-2 and TRBJ2-1, the full variable domain reads GAGVSQSPSNKVTEKGKDVELRCDPISGHTALYWYRQSLGQGLEFLIYFQGNSAPDKSGLPSDRFSAERTGGSVSTLTIQRTQQEDSAVYLCASSLGPSDNNEQFFGPGTRLTVL.

CDR3 DNA sequence: TGTGCCAGCAGTTTATGGGGAGGGGCTTTCTTT. This sequence encodes CASSLWGGAFF. The chain combines TRBV28 with TRBJ1-1, with no clear D. Germline CDR1 MDHEN, CDR2 SYDVKM. The CDR3 length is 11 residues. V gave up 0 bases and J gave up 11 bases, with 7 bases separating them.

The rearrangement joins TRBV7-2 to TRBJ2-1; D is perhaps TRBD1 (5 bases). The germline V and J ends were trimmed by 1 base and 4 bases, with 5 bases remaining between them. CDR1 is SGHTA and CDR2 is FQGNSA in the germline V gene. The CDR3 extends over 13 amino acids. CDR3 amino acids: CASSLGQYNEQFF. The CDR3 DNA follows: TGTGCCAGCAGCTTAGGACAGTACAATGAGCAGTTCTTC.

The genes are TRBV5-4 and TRBJ2-2, with TRBD1 matching over 7 bases. The CDR3 spans 14 residues. Germline V gives CDR1 SGHNT, CDR2 YYREEE (reference sequence). V gave up 7 bases and J gave up 2 bases; unmatched junction bases: 5. The CDR3 here is CASRGTANTGELFF. In nucleotides, the CDR3 is TGTGCCAGCCGAGGGACAGCAAACACCGGGGAGCTGTTTTTT.

This clone was seen just once. J is TRBJ2-3 and V is TRBV11-3, with unresolved D. Germline V gene sequence: CDR1 SGHNT, CDR2 YENEEA. V lost 2 bases to trimming and J lost 2 bases, with 8 bases between them. The CDR3 is 14 residues long. CDR3 DNA sequence: TGTGCCAGCAGCTTAATGGCCGACACAGATACGCAGTATTTT. This translates into CASSLMADTDTQYF.

The chain uses TRBV30 and TRBJ1-4, with 7 bases matching TRBD1. Per germline, CDR1 GTSNPN and CDR2 SVGIG (reference sequence). Trimming at V came to 3 bases and at J to 8 bases, leaving 9 bases not matched to a gene. This CDR3 has 14 residues. CDR3 sequence (DNA): TGTGCCTGGAGAGGGGGCCTCCGAATGGAAAAACTGTTTTTT. Residues: CAWRGGLRMEKLFF.

This clone was seen only a few times. This chain uses TRBV11-2 with TRBJ2-2; D is ambiguous. The CDR3 contains 11 residues. In germline, CDR1 is SGHAT, CDR2 FQNNGV. The V end lost 7 bases, the J end lost 4 bases, and 4 bases lay between the germline ends. The CDR3 reads CASKLTGELFF. The CDR3 DNA reads TGTGCCAGCAAACTCACCGGGGAGCTGTTTTTT. The full variable domain, rest sourced from reference TRBV11-2 and TRBJ2-2, is EAGVAQSPRYKIIEKRQSVAFWCNPISGHATLYWYQQILGQGPKLLIQFQNNGVVDDSQLPKDRFSAERLKGVDSTLKIQPAKLEDSAVYLCASKLTGELFFGEGSRLTVL.

V usage is TRBV30 and J usage is TRBJ2-2; D ambiguous. V dropped 3 bases and J dropped 7 bases, with 12 bases sitting between them. The germline CDR1 and CDR2 sequences are GTSNPN and SVGIG (reference sequence). The CDR3 is 13 residues long. The CDR3 loop is CAWSPTQIGELFF. CDR3 coding DNA: TGTGCCTGGAGCCCGACACAGATCGGGGAGCTGTTTTTT.

The V call is TRBV24-1, the J call TRBJ2-1, with unresolved D. The V end lost 2 bases, the J end lost 3 bases, and 10 bases lay between the germline ends. The CDR3 extends over 15 amino acids. CDR1 and CDR2 (germline): KGHDR, SFDVKD. CDR3 residues: CATSDSVRNYNEQFF. CDR3 in DNA: TGTGCCACCAGTGATTCGGTAAGGAACTACAATGAGCAGTTCTTC.

This clone was found once. The rearrangement joins TRBV11-2 to TRBJ1-3, with 11 bases aligning to TRBD1. V shed 1 base and J 3 bases; nucleotides not matched to a gene: 8. The CDR3 totals 18 residues. Germline CDR1 SGHAT, CDR2 FQNNGV. CDR3 DNA sequence: TGTGCCAGCAGCTTAGCTTCCGGGGGACAGGGGGTTGGAAACACCATATATTTT. This encodes CASSLASGGQGVGNTIYF.

This chain links TRBV9 with TRBJ2-1; no clear D. Germline V gene lookup returns CDR1 SGDLS and CDR2 YYNGEE. The V gene lost 0 bases and the J gene lost 8 bases, with 12 bases spanning the gap. This CDR3 is built from 14 residues. CDR3 sequence reads: CASSVALWEDEQFF. CDR3 sequence (DNA): TGTGCCAGCAGCGTAGCTTTATGGGAAGATGAGCAGTTCTTC.

The V gene is TRBV19, the J gene TRBJ1-4; maybe TRBD1 (6 bases). Trimming left V 5 bases short and J 6 bases short, with 10 bases between. CDR3 length equals 13 residues. Germline loops: CDR1 LNHDA, CDR2 SQIVND (reference sequence). The CDR3 protein is CASSSRQDEKLFF. CDR3 in DNA: TGTGCCAGTAGTTCCCGACAGGATGAAAAACTGTTTTTT.

The V call is TRBV11-2, the J call TRBJ1-3; D is unclear. V was pared by 5 bases and J by 0 bases, with 5 bases between. CDR3 length: 13 residues. Germline V lookup: CDR1 SGHAT, CDR2 FQNNGV. The CDR3 here is CASSANSGNTIYF. The CDR3 DNA reads as TGTGCCAGCAGCGCCAACTCTGGAAACACCATATATTTT.

The chain carries TRBV4-2 and TRBJ2-3; 7 bases match TRBD1. This CDR3 has 16 residues. V shed 1 base and J 3 bases; nucleotides not matched to a gene: 7. From germline, CDR1 is LGHNA and CDR2 YNFKEQ. The CDR3 nucleotides read TGTGCCAGCAGCCAAGCACTAGGACAGGAGACAGATACGCAGTATTTT. The encoded protein is CASSQALGQETDTQYF.

This sequence joins TRBV10-3 and TRBJ2-5; D might be TRBD2 (6 bases). The CDR3 extends over 16 amino acids. Germline V CDR1 and CDR2: ENHRY, SYGVKD. With 2 bases removed from V and 1 base from J, the gap between germline ends came to 14 bases. The CDR3 here is CAISEPMRGPQETQYF. CDR3 nucleotides: TGTGCCATCAGTGAGCCCATGCGGGGACCCCAAGAGACCCAGTACTTC.

This chain joins TRBV7-2 and TRBJ1-2; D possibly corresponds to TRBD1 (5 bases). Trimming cost V 5 bases and J 4 bases, with 14 bases left between them. The CDR3 is made up of 14 amino acids. Germline values: CDR1 SGHTA, CDR2 FQGNSA. The CDR3 DNA is TGTGCCAGCAGCGTAGGCCAGGGCTCCTATGGCTACACCTTC. It codes for CASSVGQGSYGYTF. Filled out from reference TRBV7-2 and TRBJ1-2, the complete variable domain reads GAGVSQSPSNKVTEKGKDVELRCDPISGHTALYWYRQSLGQGLEFLIYFQGNSAPDKSGLPSDRFSAERTGGSVSTLTIQRTQQEDSAVYLCASSVGQGSYGYTFGSGTRLTVV.

The chain couples TRBV7-2 to TRBJ2-7; D is perhaps TRBD1 (5 bases). The CDR3 has 14 amino acids. CDR1 and CDR2 from the germline V gene are SGHTA and FQGNSA. Trimming cost V 0 bases and J 3 bases, with 9 bases left between them. DNA of the CDR3: TGTGCCAGCAGCTTAGCTGCAGGGAACTACGAGCAGTACTTC. Its protein product is CASSLAAGNYEQYF.

J is TRBJ2-5 and V is TRBV27; 9 bases fit TRBD2. Germline assignment: CDR1 MNHEY and CDR2 SMNVEV (reference sequence). V trimming: 2 bases; J trimming: 2 bases; junction bases outside the gene matches: 0. The CDR3 totals 14 residues. In DNA form, the CDR3 reads TGTGCCAGCAGTTTACTAGCGGGGCAAGAGACCCAGTACTTC. As protein: CASSLLAGQETQYF.

This clone came up once. This chain joins TRBV6-6 and TRBJ2-3; the D call may be TRBD1 or TRBD2 (6 bases each). V lost 6 bases and J 3 bases, leaving 16 bases between the germline ends. CDR3 size: 15 residues. Germline-derived CDR1 and CDR2 are MNHNY and SVGAGI (reference sequence). CDR3 sequence reads: CASRDGTGRTDTQYF. The DNA of the CDR3 is TGTGCCAGCAGAGACGGTACAGGGAGGACAGATACGCAGTATTTT.

Points on this clone: At one boundary the junction diverges from the germline segment, which might be a read error. The chain combines TRBV30 with TRBJ2-7; 7 bases agree with TRBD1. The length of the CDR3 is 11 residues. The germline gives CDR1 GTSNPN, CDR2 SVGIG (reference sequence). CDR3 amino acids: CAWSTTTGKAF. CDR3 DNA: TGTGCCTGGAGTACAACGACAGGGAAAGCCTTC.

V is TRBV12-3 or TRBV12-4 and J is TRBJ1-2, with no clear D. The CDR3 spans 13 residues. The V end was cut by 3 bases, the J end by 8 bases, with 13 bases between. Here the CDR3 DNA reads TGTGCCAGCAGTTTTGGTAGGGCGGGGGGCTACACCTTC. Amino acids: CASSFGRAGGYTF.

This sequence joins TRBV19 and TRBJ1-3; D is unresolved. Germline V gives CDR1 LNHDA, CDR2 SQIVND (reference sequence). V lost 3 bases, J lost 0 bases, and 9 bases lay in between. This CDR3 is 15 amino acids long. CDR3 sequence (DNA): TGTGCCAGTAGTATCGGACTGGTCTCTGGAAACACCATATATTTT. Translation: CASSIGLVSGNTIYF.